This TCR beta chain was recovered during a study of blood T cells in healthy people across ages (dated by TCRdb to about 2015). For the wider study: In model experiments, template switching captured about one uniquely barcoded TCR beta cDNA molecule for every two T cells. To track age-related changes in TCR beta repertoire diversity, the study relied on deep sequencing normalized with unique cDNA molecular identifiers. The donors were divided into four age groups: young (average roughly 17 years), middle-aged (about 41), aged (about 56) and long-lived (more than 75). To avoid experimental bias, donors of different ages were randomly spread across the sequencing lanes. Two additional independent replicas of 1 million unique cDNA reads from the same blood draw were analyzed for two donors (one aged 18 to 30 and one aged 80 or older). What the study reported, not specific to this receptor: Observed TCR beta diversity per million T cells fell roughly linearly with age, and a significant reduction was already apparent by age around 39. There was a strong correlation between observed TCR beta diversity and the percentage of naive T cells measured by flow cytometry. Donor CMV infection status was unknown, potentially confounding age-related changes in expanded clonotypes. Estimates of total diversity based on one million sequenced T cells were considered lower bounds and underestimates. Compared with the aged group, more naive CD4+ T cells, fewer expanded clones and increased TCR diversity were shown by the long-lived group, suggesting age selection. Conclusive comparison of naive and antigen-experienced compartments was prevented by the profiling of bulk unsorted PBMCs.

Donors were approximately 42 systemically healthy Caucasian individuals from Russia aged roughly 6 to 100 years. Approximately 9.7 milliliters of peripheral blood were drawn from each donor into EDTA-treated Vacutainer tubes. Ficoll-Paque density-gradient centrifugation was used to isolate PBMCs, with at least 6.5 million obtained per sample. Total RNA, at least 5 micrograms per sample, was extracted from PBMCs with Trizol reagent. For every donor, flow cytometry on a PBMC aliquot measured the percentage of naive CD45RAhigh/CD27high T cells. This clonotype occurred many times. Its antigen is unknown. Base quality data are lacking; no much larger clone is found one base away. Trimming removed 1 base from V and 3 bases from J, leaving 14 bases between the germline ends. From cysteine to phenylalanine, the CDR3 is 16 amino acids long. Just the 48-base CDR3 DNA is kept, in frame starting at base 1. Via the germline V gene (reference sequence), CDR1 is LNHNV and CDR2 YYDKDF.

The library relied on 5' RACE. The data were produced on an Illumina HiSeq 2500. The second PCR ran for about 6 to 11 cycles and used a J-beta primer mix along with a sample-barcoded 5' primer. A unique molecular identifier was introduced onto each TCR beta cDNA molecule by a template-switch 5' adaptor carrying 12 random nucleotides. Each sample yielded at least 3 million CDR3-containing paired-end reads. First-strand cDNA synthesis was performed from all RNA using the Mint cDNA synthesis kit, with priming by a TRBC-specific oligonucleotide. Following uracil-DNA glycosylase treatment, a first 18-cycle PCR with universal primers M1SS and BC2_uni_R was performed on all cDNA. The authors' pipeline ran thus. For normalization, 1 million high-quality reads, each with a distinct molecular identifier, were randomly selected from each sample. Reads sharing molecular identifiers were discarded rather than binned into consensus sequences. CDR3 identification, clonotype clustering and error correction used MiTCR with a Q25 quality threshold and the strictest error-elimination algorithm. A nonparametric unseen species model using Euler transformation provided a lower-bound estimate of total TCR beta diversity. TCRdb reprocessed the public reads (quality trimming at Q25 with fastp, clone calling with MiXCR) and kept in-frame beta chains. Here each entry gathers all rows of one CDR3 protein and keeps the most common genes and DNA. TCRdb's processing, not the authors' own work, is the source of the V and J calls. Present in this sample are some 1.5 million distinct CDR3 sequences, less than 45% of which were seen just once. About 3.8% of the sample rests with the top ten.

Material for sequencing was blood. The rearrangement joined TRBV15 to TRBJ2-3; the D segment could be TRBD1, given 5 matching bases. The clonotype comes from a woman between 18 and 29 years old in good health. The CDR3 is CATSRGTGKGTDTQYF. DNA sequence: TGTGCCACCAGCAGAGGAACAGGAAAGGGGACAGATACGCAGTATTTT. Outside the CDR3, residues come from the reference TRBV15 and TRBJ2-3 proteins, so the full variable domain is: DAMVIQNPRYQVTQFGKPVTLSCSQTLNHNVMYWYQQKSSQAPKLLFHYYDKDFNNEADTPDNFQSRRPNTSFCFLDIRSPGLGDTAMYLCATSRGTGKGTDTQYFGPGTRLTVL.